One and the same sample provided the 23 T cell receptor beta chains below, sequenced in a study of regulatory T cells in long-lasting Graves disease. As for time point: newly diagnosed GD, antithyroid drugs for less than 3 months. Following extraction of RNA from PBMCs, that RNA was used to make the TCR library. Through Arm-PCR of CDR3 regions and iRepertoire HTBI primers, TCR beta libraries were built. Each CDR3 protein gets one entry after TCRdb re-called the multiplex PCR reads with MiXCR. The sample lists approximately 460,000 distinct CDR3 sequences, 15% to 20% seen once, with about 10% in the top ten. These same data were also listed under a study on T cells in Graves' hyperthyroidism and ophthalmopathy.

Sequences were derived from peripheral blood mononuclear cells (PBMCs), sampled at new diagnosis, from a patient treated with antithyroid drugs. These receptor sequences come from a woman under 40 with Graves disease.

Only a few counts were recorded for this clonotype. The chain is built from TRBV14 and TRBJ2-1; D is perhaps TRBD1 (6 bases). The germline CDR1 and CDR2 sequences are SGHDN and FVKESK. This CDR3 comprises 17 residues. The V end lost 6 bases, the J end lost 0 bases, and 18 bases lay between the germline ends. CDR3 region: CASSIRHRESSYNEQFF. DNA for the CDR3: TGTGCCAGCAGTATCAGACACAGGGAAAGCTCCTACAATGAGCAGTTCTTC. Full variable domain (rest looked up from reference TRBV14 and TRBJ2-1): EAGVTQFPSHSVIEKGQTVTLRCDPISGHDNLYWYRRVMGKEIKFLLHFVKESKQDESGMPNNRFLAERTGGTYSTLKVQPAELEDSGVYFCASSIRHRESSYNEQFFGPGTRLTVL.

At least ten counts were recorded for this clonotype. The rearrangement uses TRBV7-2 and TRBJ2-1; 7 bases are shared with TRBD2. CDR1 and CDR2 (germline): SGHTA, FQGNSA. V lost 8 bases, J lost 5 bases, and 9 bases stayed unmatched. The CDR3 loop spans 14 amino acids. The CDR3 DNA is TGTGCCAGCCTCGGGCTAGCGGTAAACAATGAGCAGTTCTTC. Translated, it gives CASLGLAVNNEQFF.

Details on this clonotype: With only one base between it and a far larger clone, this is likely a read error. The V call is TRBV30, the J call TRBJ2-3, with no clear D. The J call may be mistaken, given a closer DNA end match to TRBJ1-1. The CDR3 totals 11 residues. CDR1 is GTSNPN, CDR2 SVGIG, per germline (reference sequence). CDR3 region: CAWSVQTQAFF. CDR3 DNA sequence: TGTGCCTGGAGTGTACAGACTCAAGCTTTCTTT.

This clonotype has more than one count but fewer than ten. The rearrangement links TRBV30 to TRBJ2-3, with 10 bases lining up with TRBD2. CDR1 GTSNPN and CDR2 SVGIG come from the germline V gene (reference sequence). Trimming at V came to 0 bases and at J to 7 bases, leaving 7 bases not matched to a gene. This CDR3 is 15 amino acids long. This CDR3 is CAWSVAGLAAYTQYF. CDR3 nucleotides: TGTGCCTGGAGTGTAGCTGGACTAGCGGCGTATACGCAGTATTTT.

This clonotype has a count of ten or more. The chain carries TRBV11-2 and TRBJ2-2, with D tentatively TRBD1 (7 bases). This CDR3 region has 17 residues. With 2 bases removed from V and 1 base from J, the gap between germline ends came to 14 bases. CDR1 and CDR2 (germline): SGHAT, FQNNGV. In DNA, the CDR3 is TGTGCCAGCAGCTTAATAGGAGGGACAGAGAACACCGGGGAGCTGTTTTTT. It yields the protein CASSLIGGTENTGELFF.

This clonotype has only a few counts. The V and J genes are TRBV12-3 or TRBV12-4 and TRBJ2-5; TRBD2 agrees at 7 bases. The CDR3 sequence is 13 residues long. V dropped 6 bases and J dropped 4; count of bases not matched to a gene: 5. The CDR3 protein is CASRATSPETQYF. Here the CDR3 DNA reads TGTGCCAGCAGGGCGACTAGCCCAGAGACCCAGTACTTC.

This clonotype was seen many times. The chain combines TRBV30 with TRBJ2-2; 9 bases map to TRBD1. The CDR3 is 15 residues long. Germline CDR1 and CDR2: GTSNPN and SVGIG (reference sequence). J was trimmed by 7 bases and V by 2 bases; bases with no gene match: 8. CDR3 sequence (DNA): TGTGCCTGGAGTTCAACAGGGGGCTTAGGCGGGGAGCTGTTTTTT. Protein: CAWSSTGGLGGELFF. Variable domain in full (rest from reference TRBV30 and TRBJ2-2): SQTIHQWPATLVQPVGSPLSLECTVEGTSNPNLYWYRQAAGRGLQLLFYSVGIGQISSEVPQNLSASRPQDRQFILSSKKLLLSDSGFYLCAWSSTGGLGGELFFGEGSRLTVL.

This chain's CDR3 is CASSDGTGETDTQYF. DNA for the CDR3: TGTGCCAGCAGTGACGGGACAGGGGAGACAGATACGCAGTATTTT. V usage is TRBV27 and J usage is TRBJ2-3; TRBD1 agrees at 10 bases. Germline lookup yields CDR1 MNHEY and CDR2 SMNVEV (reference sequence). J was trimmed by 3 bases and V by 5 bases; bases with no gene match: 5. The CDR3 covers 15 residues.

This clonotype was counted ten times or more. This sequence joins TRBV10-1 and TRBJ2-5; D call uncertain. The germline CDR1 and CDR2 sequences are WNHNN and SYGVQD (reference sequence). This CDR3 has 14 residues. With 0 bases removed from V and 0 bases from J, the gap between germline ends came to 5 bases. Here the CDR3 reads CASSESFNQETQYF. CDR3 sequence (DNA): TGCGCCAGCAGTGAGTCGTTTAACCAAGAGACCCAGTACTTC.

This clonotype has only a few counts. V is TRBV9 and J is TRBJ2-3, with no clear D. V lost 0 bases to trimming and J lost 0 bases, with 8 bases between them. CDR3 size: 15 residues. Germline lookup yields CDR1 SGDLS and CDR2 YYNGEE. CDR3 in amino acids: CASSVVGRSTDTQYF. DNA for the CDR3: TGTGCCAGCAGCGTAGTAGGCCGTAGCACAGATACGCAGTATTTT.

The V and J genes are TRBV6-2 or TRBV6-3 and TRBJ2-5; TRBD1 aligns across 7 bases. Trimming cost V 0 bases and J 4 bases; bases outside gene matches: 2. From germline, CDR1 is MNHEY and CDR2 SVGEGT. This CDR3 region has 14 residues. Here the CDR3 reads CASSYSTGRETQYF. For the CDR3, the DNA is TGTGCCAGCAGTTACTCGACAGGGCGAGAGACCCAGTACTTC.

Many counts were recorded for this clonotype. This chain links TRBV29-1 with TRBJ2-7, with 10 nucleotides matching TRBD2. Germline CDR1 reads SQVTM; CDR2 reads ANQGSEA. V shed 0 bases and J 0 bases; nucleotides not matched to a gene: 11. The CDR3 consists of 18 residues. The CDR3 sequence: CSVEDLAGESLSSYEQYF. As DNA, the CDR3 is TGCAGCGTTGAAGATCTAGCGGGAGAATCATTGAGCTCCTACGAGCAGTACTTC.

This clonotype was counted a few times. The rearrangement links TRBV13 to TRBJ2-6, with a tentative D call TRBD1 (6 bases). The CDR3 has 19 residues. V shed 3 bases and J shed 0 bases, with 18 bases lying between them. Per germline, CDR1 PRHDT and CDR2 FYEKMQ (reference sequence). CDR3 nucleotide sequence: TGTGCCAGCAGCTTCGGGTCCGAGGACAGCCCCTCTGGGGCCAACGTCCTGACTTTC. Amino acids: CASSFGSEDSPSGANVLTF.

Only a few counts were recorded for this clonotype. The CDR3 sequence is CASSDDPPSSYNEQFF. Written as DNA, the CDR3 is TGTGCCAGCAGCGACGACCCGCCAAGCTCCTACAATGAGCAGTTCTTC. The V and J genes are TRBV7-2 and TRBJ2-1, with D hard to call. The CDR3 loop spans 16 amino acids. Per germline, CDR1 SGHTA and CDR2 FQGNSA. V was clipped by 5 bases and J by 0 bases, with 14 bases between them. The whole variable domain, remainder taken from reference TRBV7-2 and TRBJ2-1, is GAGVSQSPSNKVTEKGKDVELRCDPISGHTALYWYRQSLGQGLEFLIYFQGNSAPDKSGLPSDRFSAERTGGSVSTLTIQRTQQEDSAVYLCASSDDPPSSYNEQFFGPGTRLTVL.

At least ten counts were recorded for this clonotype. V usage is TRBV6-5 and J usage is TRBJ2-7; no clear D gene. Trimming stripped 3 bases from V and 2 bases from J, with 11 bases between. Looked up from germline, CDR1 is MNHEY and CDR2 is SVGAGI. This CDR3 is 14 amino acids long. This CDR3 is CASSYLGGTYEQYF. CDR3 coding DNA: TGTGCCAGCAGTTATTTAGGCGGAACCTACGAGCAGTACTTC.

The DNA for the CDR3 is TGTGCCACCAGTGATTTACTAGCGGGAGGTCTCAATGAGCAGTTCTTC. It specifies CATSDLLAGGLNEQFF. The V call is TRBV24-1, the J call TRBJ2-1; 12 nucleotides agree with TRBD2. CDR1 is KGHDR and CDR2 is SFDVKD in the germline V gene. After removal of 1 base from V and 6 bases from J, the junction contained 3 bases not matched to a gene. This CDR3 is built from 16 residues.

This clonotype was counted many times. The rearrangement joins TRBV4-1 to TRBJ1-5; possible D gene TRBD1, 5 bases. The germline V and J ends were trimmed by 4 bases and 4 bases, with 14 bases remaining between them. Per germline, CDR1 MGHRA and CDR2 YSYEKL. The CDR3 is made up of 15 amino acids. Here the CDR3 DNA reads TGCGCCAGCAGCCCCCAGCCAGGGTGGAATCAGCCCCAGCATTTT. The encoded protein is CASSPQPGWNQPQHF.

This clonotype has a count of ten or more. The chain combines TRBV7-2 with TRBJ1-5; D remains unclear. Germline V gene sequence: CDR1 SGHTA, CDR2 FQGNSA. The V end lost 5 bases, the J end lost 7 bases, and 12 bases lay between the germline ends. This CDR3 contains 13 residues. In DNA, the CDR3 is TGTGCCAGCAGCCCGAGGAACGGGCAGCCCCAGCATTTT. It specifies CASSPRNGQPQHF.

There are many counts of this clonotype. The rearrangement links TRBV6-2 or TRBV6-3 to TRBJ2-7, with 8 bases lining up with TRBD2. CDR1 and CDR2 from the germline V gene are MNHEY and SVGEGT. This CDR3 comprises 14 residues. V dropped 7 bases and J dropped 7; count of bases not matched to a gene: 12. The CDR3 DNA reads TGTGCCAGCAATCGAGGCCGGGAGGGGGGTGAGCAGTACTTC. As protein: CASNRGREGGEQYF.

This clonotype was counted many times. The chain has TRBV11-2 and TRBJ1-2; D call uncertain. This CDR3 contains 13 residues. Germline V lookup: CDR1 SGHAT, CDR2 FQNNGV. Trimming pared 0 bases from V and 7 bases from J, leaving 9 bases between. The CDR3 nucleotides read TGTGCCAGCAGCTTAGATCGAGGAGCTGGCTACACCTTC. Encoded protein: CASSLDRGAGYTF.

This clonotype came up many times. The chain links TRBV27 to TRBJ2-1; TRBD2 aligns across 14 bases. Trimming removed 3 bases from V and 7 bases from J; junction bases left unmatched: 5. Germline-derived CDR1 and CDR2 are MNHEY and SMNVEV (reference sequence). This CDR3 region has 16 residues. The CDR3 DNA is TGTGCCAGCAGTTTGCGACTAGCGGGAGGGTGGAATGAGCAGTTCTTC. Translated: CASSLRLAGGWNEQFF.

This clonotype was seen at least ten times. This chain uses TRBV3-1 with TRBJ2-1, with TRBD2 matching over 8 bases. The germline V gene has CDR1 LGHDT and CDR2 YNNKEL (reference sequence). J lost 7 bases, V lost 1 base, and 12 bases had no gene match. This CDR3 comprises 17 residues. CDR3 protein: CASSQVIGSGSGNEQFF. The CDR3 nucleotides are TGTGCCAGCAGCCAAGTGATTGGGAGCGGGAGTGGTAATGAGCAGTTCTTC.

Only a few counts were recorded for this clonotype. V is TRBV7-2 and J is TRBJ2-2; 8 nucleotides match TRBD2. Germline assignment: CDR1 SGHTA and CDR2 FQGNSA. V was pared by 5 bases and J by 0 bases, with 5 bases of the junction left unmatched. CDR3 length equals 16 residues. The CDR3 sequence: CASSTIAGSNTGELFF. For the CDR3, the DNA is TGTGCCAGCAGCACAATAGCGGGATCGAACACCGGGGAGCTGTTTTTT.